This T cell receptor beta chain came from a study of cytomegalovirus exposure and HLA in healthy donors. Points from the study as a whole: Most TCRs appeared rarely, but some public TCRs recurred in many donors. TCR beta sequences reportedly predicted most subjects' HLA-A and HLA-B alleles accurately.

Worth noting for this clone: As yet, its antigen is unknown.

From germline, CDR1 is MGHRA and CDR2 YSYEKL. This CDR3 has 16 amino acids. V lost 3 bases, J lost 2 bases, and 1 base stayed unmatched. It was with 60 Vbeta and 13 Jbeta primers that the PCR ran. This table comes from immunoSEQ multiplex PCR, and its TCRdb copy is limited to in-frame clones, with some not included. Its listing shows 100,000 or so clones. The sequence was obtained from a man aged 50 or older in good health and CMV-seronegative. The chain carries TRBV4-1 and TRBJ2-6; 10 positions match TRBD1. The sample consisted of PBMCs. The CDR3 loop is CASSQGQGPGANVLTF. CDR3 in DNA: TGCGCCAGCAGCCAGGGACAGGGGCCTGGGGCCAACGTCCTGACTTTC.